This T cell receptor beta chain stems from a study of OX40 agonist ivuxolimab in advanced cancers. Turning to the study itself: Dose-escalation patients suffered from hepatocellular carcinoma, melanoma, renal cell or head and neck cancer. Participants averaged 60 years of age (range about 23 to 90) and were over 75% male. Points from the study as a whole: Researchers did not establish what antigens the expanded peripheral T cells target.

Comment on this clone: Its antigen is not identified.

This CDR3 is built from 11 residues. Trimming took 4 bases from V and 8 from J, leaving 5 bases between them. The germline CDR1 and CDR2 sequences are LNHDA and SQIVND (reference sequence). Method: immunoSEQ multiplex PCR; TCRdb's copy keeps in-frame clones and lacks some. The repertoire holds around 73,000 clones, with about 90% as singletons. The chain carries TRBV19 and TRBJ2-2, with a possible D match to TRBD2 (5 bases). The sequencing used CD4+ or CD8+ T cells sorted from blood, collected in a trial of the OX40 agonist ivuxolimab. The clonotype comes from an adult with an advanced solid tumor such as melanoma, head and neck, liver or kidney cancer. This CDR3 is CASSSGGELFF. The CDR3 nucleotides read TGTGCCAGTAGTAGCGGGGGGGAGCTGTTTTTT.